A selection of T cell receptor beta chains follows, all from one sample in a study of T cells in Graves' hyperthyroidism and ophthalmopathy. One entry per CDR3 protein, called by TCRdb with MiXCR from the multiplex PCR reads. The sample holds a few hundred thousand distinct CDR3 sequences, approximately 25% seen once. Specimen: blood. These receptors were obtained from a man in his forties or fifties with Graves' hyperthyroidism. Both conserved end residues are part of each CDR3. Each record gives: D gene, clone size, J gene, V gene, CDR3 DNA, CDR3 protein. D genes are given only for firm matches. Size values are once, few and many counts, or a class for expanded clones, and some rows have none.

D gene: TRBD1; clone size: .; J gene: TRBJ2-6; V gene: TRBV28; CDR3 DNA: TGTGCCAGCACCTCGACAGGGTCTTCTGCCTCTGGGGCCAACGTCCTGACTTTC; CDR3 protein: CASTSTGSSASGANVLTF
D gene: .; clone size: .; J gene: TRBJ2-7; V gene: TRBV2; CDR3 DNA: TGTGCCAGCAGGGCAGACAGGTTTTCTATGGAGCAGTACTTC; CDR3 protein: CASRADRFSMEQYF
D gene: .; clone size: .; J gene: TRBJ2-5; V gene: TRBV24-1; CDR3 DNA: TGTGCCACCAGTGATGCACGTGTGACACAAGAGACCCAGTACTTC; CDR3 protein: CATSDARVTQETQYF
D gene: .; clone size: .; J gene: TRBJ1-1; V gene: TRBV6-1; CDR3 DNA: TGTGCCAGCAGTCACACGGGTGTTCACACTGAAGCTTTCTTT; CDR3 protein: CASSHTGVHTEAFF
D gene: TRBD2; clone size: many; J gene: TRBJ2-7; V gene: TRBV3-1; CDR3 DNA: TGTGCCAGCAGCCGGGGGGGGTTCTACGAGCAGTACTTC; CDR3 protein: CASSRGGFYEQYF
D gene: .; clone size: many; J gene: TRBJ2-1; V gene: TRBV11-2; CDR3 DNA: TGTGCCAGCAGCCATCTGACATCCTACAATGAGCAGTTCTTC; CDR3 protein: CASSHLTSYNEQFF
D gene: .; clone size: .; J gene: TRBJ1-1; V gene: TRBV10-3; CDR3 DNA: TGTGCCATCAGTGACCGGGGAGGGGCGAACACTGAAGCTTTCTTT; CDR3 protein: CAISDRGGANTEAFF
D gene: .; clone size: few; J gene: TRBJ2-3; V gene: TRBV5-5; CDR3 DNA: TGTGCCAGCAGCCTCCCAAAGGGCGTGGGAGATACGCAGTATTTT; CDR3 protein: CASSLPKGVGDTQYF
D gene: .; clone size: few; J gene: TRBJ2-2; V gene: TRBV20-1; CDR3 DNA: TGCAGTGCGAAGAACACCGGGGAGCTGTTTTTT; CDR3 protein: CSAKNTGELFF
D gene: .; clone size: .; J gene: TRBJ2-2; V gene: TRBV6-1; CDR3 DNA: TGTGCCAGCAGTTATCAGGGGAACACCGGGGAGCTGTTTTTT; CDR3 protein: CASSYQGNTGELFF
D gene: TRBD2; clone size: many; J gene: TRBJ2-1; V gene: TRBV11-1; CDR3 DNA: TGTGCCAGCAGTAGCGGGAGGGCCTCTCAGCAGTTCTTC; CDR3 protein: CASSSGRASQQFF
D gene: TRBD1; clone size: .; J gene: TRBJ2-5; V gene: TRBV7-2; CDR3 DNA: TGTGCCAGCAGCTCGGGACAGGGCTTAGTAGAGACCCAGTACTTC; CDR3 protein: CASSSGQGLVETQYF
D gene: .; clone size: .; J gene: TRBJ2-1; V gene: TRBV5-1; CDR3 DNA: TGCGCCAGCAGCTTCCAACCCGGCGGGGCCAGCACCGGCTACAATGAGCAGTTCTTC; CDR3 protein: CASSFQPGGASTGYNEQFF
D gene: .; clone size: once; J gene: TRBJ2-2; V gene: TRBV11-2; CDR3 DNA: TGTGCCAGCAGCTTAGCTTTGTTTGGCGGGGAGCTGTTTTTT; CDR3 protein: CASSLALFGGELFF
D gene: TRBD1; clone size: .; J gene: TRBJ1-5; V gene: TRBV12-3/TRBV12-4; CDR3 DNA: TGTGCCAGCAGTACGGGACAGGGCCTACAGCCCCAGCATTTT; CDR3 protein: CASSTGQGLQPQHF
D gene: .; clone size: few; J gene: TRBJ2-7; V gene: TRBV6-1; CDR3 DNA: TGTGCCAGCAGCCCACCCACTACTAGCTACGAGCAGTACTTC; CDR3 protein: CASSPPTTSYEQYF
D gene: .; clone size: .; J gene: TRBJ1-2; V gene: TRBV29-1; CDR3 DNA: TGCAGCGCCAGGGGCGGCGGTGGCTACACCTTC; CDR3 protein: CSARGGGGYTF
D gene: TRBD1; clone size: .; J gene: TRBJ2-6; V gene: TRBV14; CDR3 DNA: TGTGCCAGCAGTCCCGGGACAGGGTTAGTTGGGGCCAACGTCCTGACTTTC; CDR3 protein: CASSPGTGLVGANVLTF
D gene: TRBD1; clone size: .; J gene: TRBJ1-1; V gene: TRBV15; CDR3 DNA: TGTGCCACCAGCAGTCTTCAGGGGGTCCGTGAAGCTTTCTTT; CDR3 protein: CATSSLQGVREAFF
D gene: .; clone size: many; J gene: TRBJ2-7; V gene: TRBV11-2; CDR3 DNA: TGTGCCAGCAGCTCTTCTAGCGACGGCTCCTACGAGCAGTACTTC; CDR3 protein: CASSSSSDGSYEQYF
D gene: .; clone size: few; J gene: TRBJ2-1; V gene: TRBV12-3/TRBV12-4; CDR3 DNA: TGTGCCGGCAGGGATACCTACAATGAGCAGTTCTTC; CDR3 protein: CAGRDTYNEQFF
D gene: .; clone size: .; J gene: TRBJ2-1; V gene: TRBV7-2; CDR3 DNA: TGTGCCAGCGAGATCTTCGGAGGAGATGAGCAGTTCTTC; CDR3 protein: CASEIFGGDEQFF
D gene: TRBD1; clone size: .; J gene: TRBJ2-1; V gene: TRBV19; CDR3 DNA: TGTGCCAGTAGTAATGGACAGGGTACCTACAATGAGCAGTTCTTC; CDR3 protein: CASSNGQGTYNEQFF
D gene: TRBD1; clone size: few; J gene: TRBJ1-1; V gene: TRBV7-9; CDR3 DNA: TGTGCCAGCAGCTTAGCACAGGGGACCCTCGACTTAGACACTGAAGCTTTCTTT; CDR3 protein: CASSLAQGTLDLDTEAFF
D gene: TRBD2; clone size: .; J gene: TRBJ2-4; V gene: TRBV19; CDR3 DNA: TGTGCCAGTAGTATAAGGCTAGCGGGGGGGTCTGGCAAAAACATTCAGTACTTC; CDR3 protein: CASSIRLAGGSGKNIQYF
D gene: .; clone size: few; J gene: TRBJ2-3; V gene: TRBV4-2; CDR3 DNA: TGTGCCAGCAGCCAAGATAGTGGGGAAGCGCAGTATTTT; CDR3 protein: CASSQDSGEAQYF
D gene: TRBD2; clone size: few; J gene: TRBJ2-1; V gene: TRBV5-1; CDR3 DNA: TGCGCCAGCAGCGACGCTAGCGGGCCCAACAATGAGCAGTTCTTC; CDR3 protein: CASSDASGPNNEQFF